This TCR beta chain was recovered during a study of molecular identifiers for immune sequencing clone quantification. Germline V gene lookup returns CDR1 SQVTM and CDR2 ANQGSEA. This CDR3 comprises 11 residues. V lost 5 bases and J lost 6, with 10 bases in between. TCRdb called the PCR reads again in MiXCR, with one record for every CDR3 protein. The sample shows hundreds of thousands of distinct CDR3 sequences, roughly 25% of them seen only once. Sorting defined naive CD8 T cells as CD8+CD4-CCR7+CD45RA+. The chain combines TRBV29-1 with TRBJ1-2; possibly TRBD1 for D (5 bases). This sequence was found in a human donor in good health. Some libraries in this study had Jurkat cell RNA spiked in. Sequenced: naive CD8+ T cells from blood, with Jurkat cell RNA spiked in. Indicated subset: FACS-sorted CD8+CD4-CCR7+CD45RA+ naive T cells. CDR3 amino acids: CSVPRGDGYTF. The CDR3 coding sequence is TGCAGCGTTCCCAGAGGGGATGGCTACACCTTC.